This T cell receptor beta chain was found in a study of T cell responses to AZD1222 COVID-19 vaccine (dated by TCRdb to the early 2020s). About the study as a whole: TCR sequencing covered some 240 trial participants: 200 to 220 given two doses of AZD1222 and 26 given two doses of MenACWY control vaccine. Trial participants were enrolled by age into subgroups of 18-55, 56-69 and 70-plus years, and around 140, 26 and 57 TCR-sequenced participants, respectively, were included in these subgroups.

What the study reported, not specific to this receptor: The vaccine-associated CD4 TCRs covered the entire spike protein, and the dominant responses fell in regions 160-218 and 743-854. Participants were mostly white British and included more females than males, and it was suggested by the authors that clonal diversity may have been underestimated. Epitopes outside the regions mutated in the B.1.351 and B.1.1.7 variants were reportedly recognized by nearly half of the unique spike-specific TCRs. The 56-69-year group was small, and its depth increase did not reach significance, likely because of low power. After two AZD1222 doses, both the breadth and the depth of spike-specific TCRs were significantly higher than at day 0 and than in MenACWY recipients. Only a handful of AZD1222 recipients were SARS-CoV-2 seropositive at baseline, limiting conclusions about previously exposed vaccinees. No day 14 peak-response samples were available, so repertoires were characterized only after the peak T cell response.

The CDR3 regions of human TCRbeta chains were analyzed by immunosequencing. The paper's processing steps were these. Repertoire TCRs were matched against a reference library of SARS-CoV-2-specific TCRs generated with the MIRA antigen-specificity platform. Breadth was defined as the fraction of unique TCRs that were SARS-CoV-2-associated, and depth was defined as the fraction of total T cells that were SARS-CoV-2-associated. Each spike-specific TCR was assigned to its reactive spike region and to a CD4 or CD8 class using the MIRA data. Log10-transformed breadth and depth values were compared by one-way ANOVA with Sidak's multiple comparisons tests. Sourced from immuneACCESS, this table was stored by TCRdb with only in-frame sequences that have V and J called. A share of the clones is absent; for the studies checked, an unresolved V gene accounts for under half, and the remainder has no known explanation. That table furnishes V, J and clone size, whereas the DNA furnished D and trimming. This sample has about 120,000 clones in its table, and about 85% of those were observed once. The ten largest clones add up to around 2.6% of the sample.

The time point label, as the study defines it: about 28 days (+/-7) after the second vaccine dose. Because spike-specific TCR depth and breadth did not differ between the two schedules, AZD1222 recipients who got a second dose at roughly 4 weeks were pooled with those who got a second dose at roughly 12 weeks. Vaccinee samples were obtained from the UK trials COV001 and COV002, which included a single-blind randomized controlled phase 2/3 trial of AZD1222 (ChAdOx1 nCoV-19) in healthy adults. For TCRbeta chain sequencing, PBMC samples from trial participants were taken at day 0 and at day 28 after the second dose. V and J are trimmed by 6 bases and 4 bases, and the gene matches miss 8 bases of the junction. Per the germline V gene, SGHTA is the CDR1 and FQGTGA is the CDR2. Inclusive of the bounding cysteine and phenylalanine, the CDR3 is 15 residues long. Just the 45-base CDR3 DNA is kept, in frame starting at base 1.

As to this clone: Its antigen remains unidentified. No base quality values were provided; no much bigger clone lies one nucleotide off.

This receptor chain uses TRBV7-3 and TRBJ2-1, and 8 bases in between align with TRBD2. The specimen was peripheral blood, collected 28 days after the second AZD1222 dose. This TCR derives from an adult who received the AZD1222 COVID-19 vaccine. The DNA sequence is as follows: TGTGCCAGCAGTTCCGCGGGGGGCCCTTACAATGAGCAGTTCTTC. Protein translation: CASSSAGGPYNEQFF.